Presented here are 6 T cell receptor beta chains from one specimen sequenced in a study of blood T cells in healthy people across ages. PCR was performed a second time for roughly 6 to 12 cycles using a sample-barcoded 5' primer and a J-beta primer mix. A single record per CDR3 protein comes from TCRdb applying MiXCR to the 5' RACE reads. The sample holds fewer than 950,000 distinct CDR3 sequences, roughly 35% seen once. Sequenced input: blood. These receptors all come from a man between 18 and 29 years old in good health.

This clonotype was found many times. This chain uses TRBV4-2 with TRBJ2-5; the D gene is possibly TRBD1 (6 bases). Germline V CDR1 and CDR2: LGHNA, YNFKEQ. This CDR3 has 16 residues. V was shortened by 4 bases and J by 1 base, with 16 bases between the two germline ends. The CDR3 DNA sequence: TGTGCCAGCAGCCTAGTGGGTGGGGGCACCCAAGAGACCCAGTACTTC. It codes for CASSLVGGGTQETQYF.

This clonotype turned up a few times. This sequence joins TRBV3-1 and TRBJ2-1; unclear D gene. V was cut by 2 bases and J by 7 bases, with 6 bases left in between. CDR1 is LGHDT and CDR2 is YNNKEL in the germline V gene (reference sequence). CDR3 length: 12 amino acids. CDR3 protein: CASSQRLNEQFF. The CDR3 region has the DNA TGTGCCAGCAGCCAACGCCTTAATGAGCAGTTCTTC.

This clonotype turned up a few times. The chain couples TRBV28 to TRBJ1-2, with 7 bases aligning to TRBD1. Germline values: CDR1 MDHEN, CDR2 SYDVKM. V lost 6 bases and J lost 5; bases outside the gene matches: 9. This CDR3 has 14 amino acids. This CDR3 is CASSNLPGGYGYTF. Written as DNA, the CDR3 is TGTGCCAGCAGCAACCTCCCAGGGGGGTATGGCTACACCTTC.

To note about this clonotype: A read error may produce the germline difference seen at one junction end. V is TRBV2 and J is TRBJ1-2; D possibly corresponds to TRBD1 (6 bases). The CDR3 contains 15 residues. The germline gives CDR1 SNHLY, CDR2 FYNNEI. The CDR3 is CASSEPTGKGAGYNF. The CDR3 bases are TGTGCCAGCAGTGAACCCACAGGGAAGGGAGCTGGCTACAACTTC. Using reference TRBV2 and TRBJ1-2 for the parts outside the CDR3, the full variable domain is EPEVTQTPSHQVTQMGQEVILRCVPISNHLYFYWYRQILGQKVEFLVSFYNNEISEKSEIFDDQFSVERPDGSNFTLKIRSTKLEDSAMYFCASSEPTGKGAGYNFGSGTRLTVV.

This clonotype has ten or more counts. The chain links TRBV7-9 to TRBJ1-2; 9 nucleotides agree with TRBD1. CDR1 is SEHNR, CDR2 FQNEAQ, per germline (reference sequence). This CDR3 is 16 amino acids long. With V trimmed by 5 bases and J by 3 bases, 10 bases remained unmatched. The CDR3: CASSPTRDRVDYGYTF. CDR3 coding DNA: TGTGCCAGCAGCCCAACCAGGGACAGGGTGGACTATGGCTACACCTTC.

The CDR3 region has the DNA TGTGCCAGCAGCCAAGGACAGGGGTCTGCTGGCTACACCTTC. The encoded protein is CASSQGQGSAGYTF. This chain links TRBV5-6 with TRBJ1-2; 9 bases line up with TRBD1. CDR1 is SGHDT and CDR2 is YYEEEE in the germline V gene. There are 14 residues in the CDR3. After removal of 4 bases from V and 7 bases from J, the junction contained 8 bases not matched to a gene.